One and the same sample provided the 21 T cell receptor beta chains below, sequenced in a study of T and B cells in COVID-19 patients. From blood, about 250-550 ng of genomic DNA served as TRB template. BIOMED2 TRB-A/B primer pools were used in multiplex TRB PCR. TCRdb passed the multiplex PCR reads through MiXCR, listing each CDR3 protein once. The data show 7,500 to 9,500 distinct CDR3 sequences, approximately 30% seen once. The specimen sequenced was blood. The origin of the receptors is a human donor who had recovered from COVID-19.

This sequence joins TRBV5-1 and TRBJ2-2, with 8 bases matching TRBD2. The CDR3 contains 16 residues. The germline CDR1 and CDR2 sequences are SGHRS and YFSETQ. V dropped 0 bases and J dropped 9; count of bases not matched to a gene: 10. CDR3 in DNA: TGCGCCAGCAGCTTGGAGCTGCGGGGGGCCGGGTGGGAGCTGTTTTTT. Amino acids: CASSLELRGAGWELFF.

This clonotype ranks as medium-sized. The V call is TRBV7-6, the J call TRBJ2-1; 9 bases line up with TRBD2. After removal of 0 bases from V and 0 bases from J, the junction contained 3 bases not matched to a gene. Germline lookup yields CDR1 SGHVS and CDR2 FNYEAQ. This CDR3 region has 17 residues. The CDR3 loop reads CASSLAAGGSSYNEQFF. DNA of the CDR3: TGTGCCAGCAGCTTAGCTGCGGGGGGGAGCTCCTACAATGAGCAGTTCTTC.

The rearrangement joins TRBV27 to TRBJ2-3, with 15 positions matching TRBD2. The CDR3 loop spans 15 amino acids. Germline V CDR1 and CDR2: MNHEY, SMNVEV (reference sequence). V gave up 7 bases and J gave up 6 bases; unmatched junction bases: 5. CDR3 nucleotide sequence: TGTGCCAGCAATCCCGGGACTAGCGGGGGGGATACGCAGTATTTT. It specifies CASNPGTSGGDTQYF.

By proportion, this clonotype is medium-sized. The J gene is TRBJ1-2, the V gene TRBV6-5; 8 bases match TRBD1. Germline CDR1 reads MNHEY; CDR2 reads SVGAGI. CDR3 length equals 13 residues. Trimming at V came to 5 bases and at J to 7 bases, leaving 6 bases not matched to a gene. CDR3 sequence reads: CASSRRQGFGYTF. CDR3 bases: TGTGCCAGCAGTCGACGACAGGGGTTTGGCTACACCTTC.

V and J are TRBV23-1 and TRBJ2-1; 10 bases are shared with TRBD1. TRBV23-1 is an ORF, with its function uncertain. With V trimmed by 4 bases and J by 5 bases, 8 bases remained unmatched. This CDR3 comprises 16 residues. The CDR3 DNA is TGCGCCAGCAGTCGAGTGGTGGGACAGGGGAACAATGAGCAGTTCTTC. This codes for CASSRVVGQGNNEQFF.

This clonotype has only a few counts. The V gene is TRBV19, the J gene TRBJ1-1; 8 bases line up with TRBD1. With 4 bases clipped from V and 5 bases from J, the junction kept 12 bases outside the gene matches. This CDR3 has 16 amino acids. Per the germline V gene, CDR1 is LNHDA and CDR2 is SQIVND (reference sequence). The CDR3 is CASSSSGGFLKTEAFF. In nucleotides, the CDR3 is TGTGCCAGTAGTAGCTCAGGGGGCTTCCTAAAGACTGAAGCTTTCTTT.

CDR3 sequence reads: CASSYGSLNQPQHF. The CDR3 DNA reads TGTGCCAGCAGTTACGGCAGCCTAAATCAGCCCCAGCATTTT. V gene TRBV6-2 or TRBV6-3 combines with J gene TRBJ1-5; D remains unclear. V dropped 2 bases and J dropped 4 bases, with 9 bases sitting between them. From germline, CDR1 is MNHEY and CDR2 SVGEGT. The CDR3 contains 14 residues.

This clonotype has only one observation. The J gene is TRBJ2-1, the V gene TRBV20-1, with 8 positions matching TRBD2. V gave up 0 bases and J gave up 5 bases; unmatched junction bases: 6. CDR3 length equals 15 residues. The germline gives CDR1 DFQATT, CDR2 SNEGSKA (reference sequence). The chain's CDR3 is CSARDGGAIDNEQFF. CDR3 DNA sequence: TGCAGTGCTAGAGACGGGGGGGCCATAGACAATGAGCAGTTCTTC.

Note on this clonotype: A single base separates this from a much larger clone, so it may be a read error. DNA of the CDR3: TGTGCCAGTAGTTGCCCCTACAGGGCTCGCGACTCACCCCTCCACTTT. As protein: CASSCPYRARDSPLHF. The rearrangement links TRBV19 to TRBJ1-6; maybe TRBD1 (6 bases). V was clipped by 5 bases and J by 10 bases, with 21 bases between them. The CDR3 totals 16 residues. Germline assignment: CDR1 LNHDA and CDR2 SQIVND (reference sequence).

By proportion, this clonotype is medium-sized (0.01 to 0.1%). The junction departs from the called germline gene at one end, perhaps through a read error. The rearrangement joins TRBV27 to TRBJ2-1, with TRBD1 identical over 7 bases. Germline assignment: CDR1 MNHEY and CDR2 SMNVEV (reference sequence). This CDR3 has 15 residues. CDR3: CASSLSGIQGPGMVF. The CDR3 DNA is TGTGCCAGCAGTTTATCGGGGATACAGGGGCCCGGAATGGTCTTC.

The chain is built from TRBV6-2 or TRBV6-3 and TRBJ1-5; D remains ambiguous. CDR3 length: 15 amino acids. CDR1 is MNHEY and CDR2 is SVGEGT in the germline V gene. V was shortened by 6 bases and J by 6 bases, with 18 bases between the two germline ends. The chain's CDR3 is CASSPRYNVGQPQHF. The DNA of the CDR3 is TGTGCCAGCAGCCCCCGGTACAACGTCGGTCAGCCCCAGCATTTT.

The CDR3 sequence is CASSTNQPQHF. Written as DNA, the CDR3 is TGTGCCAGCAGTACCAATCAGCCCCAGCATTTT. The chain carries TRBV27 and TRBJ1-5, with no clear D. The germline CDR1 and CDR2 sequences are MNHEY and SMNVEV (reference sequence). The CDR3 runs 11 residues. The germline V and J ends were trimmed by 5 bases and 3 bases, with 2 bases remaining between them.

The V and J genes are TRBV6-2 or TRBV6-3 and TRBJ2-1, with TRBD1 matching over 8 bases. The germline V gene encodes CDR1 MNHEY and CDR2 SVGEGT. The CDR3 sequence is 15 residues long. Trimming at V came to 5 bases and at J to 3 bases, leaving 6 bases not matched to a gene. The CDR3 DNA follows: TGTGCCAGCAGTCGAGACAGGGGTAACTACAATGAGCAGTTCTTC. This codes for CASSRDRGNYNEQFF.

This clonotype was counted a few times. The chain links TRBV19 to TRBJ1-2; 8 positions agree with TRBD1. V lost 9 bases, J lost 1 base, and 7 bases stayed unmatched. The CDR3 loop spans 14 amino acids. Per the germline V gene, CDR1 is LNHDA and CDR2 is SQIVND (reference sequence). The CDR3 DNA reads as TGTGCCAGCATCAGAGGACAGGGTAACTATGGCTACACCTTC. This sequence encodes CASIRGQGNYGYTF. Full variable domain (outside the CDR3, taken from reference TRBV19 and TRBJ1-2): DGGITQSPKYLFRKEGQNVTLSCEQNLNHDAMYWYRQDPGQGLRLIYYSQIVNDFQKGDIAEGYSVSREKKESFPLTVTSAQKNPTAFYLCASIRGQGNYGYTFGSGTRLTVV.

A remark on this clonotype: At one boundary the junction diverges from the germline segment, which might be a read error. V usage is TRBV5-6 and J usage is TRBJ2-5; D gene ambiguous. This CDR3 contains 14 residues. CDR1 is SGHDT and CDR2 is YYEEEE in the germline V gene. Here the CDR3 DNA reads TGCGCCAGCAGCTTGGTTGGGCCCCGGGAGACCCAGTACTTC. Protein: CASSLVGPRETQYF.

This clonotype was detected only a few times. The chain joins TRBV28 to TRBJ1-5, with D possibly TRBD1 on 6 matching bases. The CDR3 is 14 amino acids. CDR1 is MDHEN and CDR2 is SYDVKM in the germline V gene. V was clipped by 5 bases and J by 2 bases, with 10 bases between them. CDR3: CASSRGFGNQPQHF. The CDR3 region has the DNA TGTGCCAGCAGTAGGGGGTTCGGCAATCAGCCCCAGCATTTT.

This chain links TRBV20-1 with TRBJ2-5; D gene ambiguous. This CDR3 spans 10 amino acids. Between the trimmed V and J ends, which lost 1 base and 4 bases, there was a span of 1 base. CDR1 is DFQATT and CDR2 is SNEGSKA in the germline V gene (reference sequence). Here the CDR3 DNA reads TGCAGTGCTAGAGGAGAGACCCAGTACTTC. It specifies CSARGETQYF.

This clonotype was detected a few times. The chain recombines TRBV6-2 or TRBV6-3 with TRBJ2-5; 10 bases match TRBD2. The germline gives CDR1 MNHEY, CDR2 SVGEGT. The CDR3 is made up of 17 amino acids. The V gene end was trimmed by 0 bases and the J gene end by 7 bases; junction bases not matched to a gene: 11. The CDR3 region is CASSYSPSGGPNGTQYF. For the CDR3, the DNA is TGTGCCAGCAGTTACTCCCCTAGCGGGGGCCCGAACGGGACCCAGTACTTC.

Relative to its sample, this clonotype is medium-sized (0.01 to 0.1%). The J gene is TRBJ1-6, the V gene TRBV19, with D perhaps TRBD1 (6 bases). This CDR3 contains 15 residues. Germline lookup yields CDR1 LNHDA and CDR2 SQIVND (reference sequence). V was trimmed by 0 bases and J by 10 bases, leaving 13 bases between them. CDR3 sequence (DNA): TGTGCCAGTAGTATAGAAGGACAAAGGGGGTCACCCCTCCACTTT. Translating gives CASSIEGQRGSPLHF.

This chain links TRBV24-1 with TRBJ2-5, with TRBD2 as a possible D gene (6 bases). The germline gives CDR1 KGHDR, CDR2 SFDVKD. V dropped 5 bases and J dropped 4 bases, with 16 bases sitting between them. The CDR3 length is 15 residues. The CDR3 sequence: CATSASSLALETQYF. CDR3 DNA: TGTGCCACCAGTGCCTCGTCACTAGCCCTAGAGACCCAGTACTTC.

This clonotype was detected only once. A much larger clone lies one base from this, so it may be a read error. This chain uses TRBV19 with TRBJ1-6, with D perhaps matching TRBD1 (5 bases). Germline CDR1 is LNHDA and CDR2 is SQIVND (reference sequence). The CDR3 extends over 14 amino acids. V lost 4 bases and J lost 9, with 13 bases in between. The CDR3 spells CASSTLGEGSPLHF. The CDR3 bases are TGTGCCAGTAGTACGCTGGGGGAGGGTTCACCCCTCCACTTT.